This entry lists 5 T cell receptor beta chains sequenced from one sample in a study of OX40 agonist ivuxolimab in advanced cancers. Sequencing was performed with immunoSEQ multiplex PCR; in TCRdb, only in-frame clones are kept and a portion is missing. This table has some 60,000 clones, about 94% appearing once. The sample in question was CD4+ or CD8+ T cells sorted from blood, obtained in a trial of the OX40 agonist ivuxolimab. These receptors were collected from an adult with an advanced solid tumor such as melanoma, head and neck, liver or kidney cancer.

The chain combines TRBV4-3 with TRBJ2-7, with D possibly being TRBD2 (5 bases). Between the trimmed V and J ends, which lost 2 bases and 3 bases, there was a span of 11 bases. The length of the CDR3 is 14 residues. In germline, CDR1 is LGHNA, CDR2 YSLEER. CDR3 region: CASSQSIGLYEQYF. Here the CDR3 DNA reads TGCGCCAGCAGCCAATCAATTGGACTCTACGAGCAGTACTTC.

The rearrangement uses TRBV27 and TRBJ2-7; TRBD1 matches 8 bases. The trim removed 5 bases at V and 2 bases at J, leaving 5 bases unmatched. The CDR3 runs 14 residues. Germline V gene lookup returns CDR1 MNHEY and CDR2 SMNVEV (reference sequence). The CDR3 DNA reads TGTGCCAGCAGTCCCCAGGGGGCTGCCTACGAGCAGTACTTC. Residues: CASSPQGAAYEQYF.

This chain uses TRBV9 with TRBJ2-1; 13 nucleotides match TRBD2. J gave up 7 bases and V 3 bases, and 4 bases lay outside the gene matches. This CDR3 is 15 amino acids long. Germline V gene sequence: CDR1 SGDLS, CDR2 YYNGEE. CDR3: CASSEGLAGANEQFF. The CDR3 bases are TGTGCCAGCAGCGAAGGACTAGCGGGAGCGAATGAGCAGTTCTTC.

The chain recombines TRBV2 with TRBJ2-7; a possible D gene is TRBD2 (5 bases). The CDR3 contains 11 residues. The germline gives CDR1 SNHLY, CDR2 FYNNEI. The V end lost 5 bases, the J end lost 7 bases, and 9 bases lay between the germline ends. The CDR3 DNA follows: TGTGCCAGCAGTCCTAGCAGGGAGCAGTACTTC. As protein: CASSPSREQYF.

The V gene is TRBV11-2, the J gene TRBJ2-5; D remains ambiguous. CDR1 SGHAT and CDR2 FQNNGV come from the germline V gene. This CDR3 contains 10 residues. V dropped 5 bases and J dropped 5 bases, with 3 bases sitting between them. CDR3 DNA sequence: TGTGCCAGCAGCCGTGAGACCCAGTACTTC. Its translation: CASSRETQYF. Complete variable domain (other parts from reference TRBV11-2 and TRBJ2-5): EAGVAQSPRYKIIEKRQSVAFWCNPISGHATLYWYQQILGQGPKLLIQFQNNGVVDDSQLPKDRFSAERLKGVDSTLKIQPAKLEDSAVYLCASSRETQYFGPGTRLLVL.